The rows below give T cell receptor beta chains drawn from one sample of a study of blood T cell repertoires in COVID-19. Profiling relied on immunoSEQ multiplex PCR, and the TCRdb table lists in-frame clones only, not all of them. The sample consists of approximately 170,000 clones, about 85% of them appearing once. Source material: PBMCs or T cells enriched from blood (not recorded which). These TCRs come from a woman aged 45-65 years who had recovered from COVID-19. The CDR3 runs from the conserved cysteine through the conserved F or W.

v_call: TRBV3-1/TRBV3-2; j_call: TRBJ1-6; cdr3_aa: CASSDGQGSLPLHF
v_call: TRBV24-1; j_call: TRBJ2-3; cdr3_aa: CATSDSGVTGEDTQYF
v_call: TRBV27; j_call: TRBJ1-6; cdr3_aa: CASSPRQATTYNSPLHF
v_call: TRBV9; j_call: TRBJ2-7; cdr3_aa: CASSVGGSSYEQYF
v_call: TRBV10-3; j_call: TRBJ1-1; cdr3_aa: CAISETPGRQAEAFF
v_call: TRBV19; j_call: TRBJ1-1; cdr3_aa: CASSRGPYYTEAFF
v_call: TRBV10-3; j_call: TRBJ2-1; cdr3_aa: CAITKGTGTGGNEQFF
v_call: TRBV12-3/TRBV12-4; j_call: TRBJ2-1; cdr3_aa: CASTPGNEQFF
v_call: TRBV2; j_call: TRBJ1-1; cdr3_aa: CARLTGTGMAGGVAFF
v_call: TRBV7-6; j_call: TRBJ2-5; cdr3_aa: CASSSLSGGGQETQYF
v_call: TRBV9; j_call: TRBJ1-1; cdr3_aa: CASSAAGSFLNTEAFF
v_call: TRBV3-1/TRBV3-2; j_call: TRBJ1-6; cdr3_aa: CASSLKGTGNSPLHF
v_call: TRBV3-1/TRBV3-2; j_call: TRBJ2-7; cdr3_aa: CASSQVSGTGYEQYF
v_call: TRBV5-1; j_call: TRBJ2-6; cdr3_aa: CASSLVNQGSGANVLTF
v_call: TRBV3-1/TRBV3-2; j_call: TRBJ1-2; cdr3_aa: CASSQDYSTIIYTF
v_call: TRBV18; j_call: TRBJ1-2; cdr3_aa: CASSQDRGQGYTF
v_call: TRBV29-1; j_call: TRBJ2-5; cdr3_aa: CSVDGLAADQTQYF
v_call: TRBV11-1; j_call: TRBJ2-7; cdr3_aa: CASSLTGGIPSYEQYF
v_call: TRBV20-1; j_call: TRBJ1-1; cdr3_aa: CSATVNTEAFF
v_call: TRBV7-2; j_call: TRBJ2-1; cdr3_aa: CASSETSGGYNEQFF
v_call: TRBV3-1/TRBV3-2; j_call: TRBJ1-1; cdr3_aa: CASSRSDRGTTEAFF
v_call: TRBV30; j_call: TRBJ2-3; cdr3_aa: CAWSLGLGKPDTQYF
v_call: TRBV19; j_call: TRBJ2-3; cdr3_aa: CASSIRLNTDTQYF
v_call: TRBV7-6; j_call: TRBJ2-2; cdr3_aa: CASSRTGKSGRELFF
v_call: TRBV7-8; j_call: TRBJ1-5; cdr3_aa: CASSPGTGLDQPQHF
v_call: TRBV5-1; j_call: TRBJ1-2; cdr3_aa: CASSLPSDRGDGYTF
v_call: TRBV9; j_call: TRBJ2-1; cdr3_aa: CASSVGVAGEYEQFF
v_call: TRBV7-3; j_call: TRBJ1-3; cdr3_aa: CASSLYSGSGNTIYF
v_call: TRBV28; j_call: TRBJ1-2; cdr3_aa: CASSLTEASGGYTF
v_call: TRBV5-4; j_call: TRBJ1-4; cdr3_aa: CASSQGGSNEKLFF
v_call: TRBV28; j_call: TRBJ1-1; cdr3_aa: CASSLVRAGGTEAFF
v_call: TRBV7-9; j_call: TRBJ1-1; cdr3_aa: CASSPENPWRPEAFF
v_call: TRBV6-6; j_call: TRBJ2-1; cdr3_aa: CASSRSGHFDNEQFF
v_call: TRBV19; j_call: TRBJ2-7; cdr3_aa: CASAPGGRFYEQYF
v_call: TRBV7-8; j_call: TRBJ1-2; cdr3_aa: CASSLEAGEWRGYTF
v_call: TRBV6-5; j_call: TRBJ1-3; cdr3_aa: CASRAGFSSGNTIYF
v_call: TRBV19; j_call: TRBJ2-2; cdr3_aa: CASSSQGGTGELFF
v_call: TRBV5-1; j_call: TRBJ1-4; cdr3_aa: CASSHRQNEKLFF
v_call: TRBV18; j_call: TRBJ1-2; cdr3_aa: CASSPVSSRQGFNGYTF
v_call: TRBV18; j_call: TRBJ1-4; cdr3_aa: CASSGQEKLFF
v_call: TRBV7-9; j_call: TRBJ1-4; cdr3_aa: CASSTGLSTNEKLFF
v_call: TRBV28; j_call: TRBJ2-2; cdr3_aa: CASSLLGQTWSGELFF
v_call: TRBV15; j_call: TRBJ1-3; cdr3_aa: CATSSGAGNTIYF
v_call: TRBV11-2; j_call: TRBJ1-3; cdr3_aa: CASSSLRGRNTIYF
v_call: TRBV9; j_call: TRBJ2-2; cdr3_aa: CASSVGFGTGELFF
v_call: TRBV5-1; j_call: TRBJ2-7; cdr3_aa: CASSLPLAYEQYF
v_call: TRBV9; j_call: TRBJ2-1; cdr3_aa: CASSAGQGAGNEQFF